This T cell receptor (beta chain) appears in the sequencing data of a study of shared clonotypes between healthy human individuals. Overall study findings and caveats: Investigators expected sequencing depth to affect clonotype sharing among donors.

Donors included only healthy HIV-negative adults lacking recent acute infections or vaccinations. Some clones are missing from TCRdb's copy, which holds only in-frame ones; the method was immunoSEQ multiplex PCR. Among about 480,000 clones listed, 70% to 80% were seen once. On this clone itself: Its antigen is as yet unknown.

The source of this sequence is a woman in her thirties or forties in good health. Some clones in this sample may be carry-over from other donors' samples. Sequences were obtained from PBMCs.

The CDR3 sequence is CASSEGSSYEQYF. The CDR3 bases are TGTGCCAGCAGCGAGGGGAGCTCCTACGAGCAGTACTTC. V gene TRBV9 combines with J gene TRBJ2-7, with D possibly being TRBD1 or TRBD2 (5 bases each). Germline-derived CDR1 and CDR2 are SGDLS and YYNGEE. V shed 3 bases and J shed 0 bases, with 7 bases lying between them. The CDR3 extends over 13 amino acids.